This T cell receptor (beta chain) was found in a study of blood T cell repertoires in COVID-19. Turning to the study itself: T cells, B-cell-depleted T cells, or PBMCs supplied cDNA or gDNA.

The authors' processing: Quantification of nucleated cells was approximated via reference gene primer amplification. Method: immunoSEQ multiplex PCR; TCRdb's copy keeps in-frame clones and lacks some. V and J calls plus clone size are reproduced from that table; the DNA served to infer D and trimming. The table shows 250,000 or so clones, with approximately 88% occurring only once. Cohorts were determined from participant-reported clinical history. Trimming took off 6 bases at V and 6 bases at J, with 11 bases between the two ends. The germline V gene encodes CDR1 LNHDA and CDR2 SQIVND (reference sequence). CDR3 size: 12 residues.

The TCR sequence derives from a middle-aged woman with acute COVID-19. The specimen was PBMCs or T cells enriched from blood (not recorded which). This chain links TRBV19 with TRBJ1-2, with D hard to call. The CDR3 here is CASRAGNHGYTF. Written as DNA, the CDR3 is TGTGCCAGTAGGGCGGGGAACCATGGCTACACCTTC.